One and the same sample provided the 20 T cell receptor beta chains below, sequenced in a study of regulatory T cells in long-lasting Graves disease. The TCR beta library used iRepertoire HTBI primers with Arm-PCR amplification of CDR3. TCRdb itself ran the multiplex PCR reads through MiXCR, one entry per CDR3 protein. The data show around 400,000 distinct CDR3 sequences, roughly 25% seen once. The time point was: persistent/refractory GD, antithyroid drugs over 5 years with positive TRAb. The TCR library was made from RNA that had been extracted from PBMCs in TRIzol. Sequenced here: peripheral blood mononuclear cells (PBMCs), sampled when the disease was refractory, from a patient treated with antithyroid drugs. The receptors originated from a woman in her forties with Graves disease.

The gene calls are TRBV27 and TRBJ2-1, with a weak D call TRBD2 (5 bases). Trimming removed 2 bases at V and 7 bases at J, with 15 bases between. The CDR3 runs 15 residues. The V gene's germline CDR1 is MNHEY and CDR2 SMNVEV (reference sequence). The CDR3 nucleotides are TGTGCCAGCAGTTTAACGGGGTGGCTAGAGAATGAGCAGTTCTTC. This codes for CASSLTGWLENEQFF.

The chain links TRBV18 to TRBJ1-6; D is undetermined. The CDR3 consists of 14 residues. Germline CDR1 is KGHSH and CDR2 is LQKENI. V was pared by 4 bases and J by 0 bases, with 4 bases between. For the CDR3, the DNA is TGTGCCAGCTCACAGAGCTCCTATAATTCACCCCTCCACTTT. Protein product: CASSQSSYNSPLHF.

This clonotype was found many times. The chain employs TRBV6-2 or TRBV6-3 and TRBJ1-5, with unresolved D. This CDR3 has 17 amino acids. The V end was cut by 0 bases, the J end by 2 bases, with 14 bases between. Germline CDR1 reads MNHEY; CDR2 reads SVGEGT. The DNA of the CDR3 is TGTGCCAGCAGTTACTCACTCCGGGGTATTGGCAATCAGCCCCAGCATTTT. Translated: CASSYSLRGIGNQPQHF.

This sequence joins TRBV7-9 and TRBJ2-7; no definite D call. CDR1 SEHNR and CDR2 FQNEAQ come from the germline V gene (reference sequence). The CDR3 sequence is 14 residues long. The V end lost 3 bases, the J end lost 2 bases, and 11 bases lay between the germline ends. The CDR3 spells CASSFPGTTYEQYF. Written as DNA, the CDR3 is TGTGCCAGCAGCTTTCCAGGAACTACCTACGAGCAGTACTTC.

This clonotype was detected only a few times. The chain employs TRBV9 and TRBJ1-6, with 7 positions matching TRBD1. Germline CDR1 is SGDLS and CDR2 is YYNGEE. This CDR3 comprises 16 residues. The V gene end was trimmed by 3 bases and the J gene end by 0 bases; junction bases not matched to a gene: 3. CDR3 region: CASSAGQSSYNSPLHF. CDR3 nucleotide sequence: TGTGCCAGCAGCGCGGGACAGAGCTCCTATAATTCACCCCTCCACTTT.

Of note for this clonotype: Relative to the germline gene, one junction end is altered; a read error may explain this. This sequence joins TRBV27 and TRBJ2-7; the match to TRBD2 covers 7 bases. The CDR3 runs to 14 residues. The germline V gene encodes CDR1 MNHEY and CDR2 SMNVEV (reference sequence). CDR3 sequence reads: CASSFAGDSYEQHF. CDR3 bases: TGTGCCAGCAGTTTCGCGGGGGATAGCTACGAGCAGCACTTC.

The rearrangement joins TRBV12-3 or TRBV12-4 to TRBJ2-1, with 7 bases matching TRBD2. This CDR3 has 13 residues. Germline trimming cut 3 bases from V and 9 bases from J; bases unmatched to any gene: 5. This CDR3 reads CASSFAGASEQFF. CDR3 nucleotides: TGTGCCAGCAGTTTTGCGGGAGCCTCTGAGCAGTTCTTC.

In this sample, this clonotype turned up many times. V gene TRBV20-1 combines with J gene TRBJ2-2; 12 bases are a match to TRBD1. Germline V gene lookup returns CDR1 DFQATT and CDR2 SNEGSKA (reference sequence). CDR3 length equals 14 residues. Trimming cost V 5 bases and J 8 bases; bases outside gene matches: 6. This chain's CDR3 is CSAPGDRGRGELFF. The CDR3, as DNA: TGCAGTGCTCCCGGGGACAGGGGGCGGGGGGAGCTGTTTTTT.

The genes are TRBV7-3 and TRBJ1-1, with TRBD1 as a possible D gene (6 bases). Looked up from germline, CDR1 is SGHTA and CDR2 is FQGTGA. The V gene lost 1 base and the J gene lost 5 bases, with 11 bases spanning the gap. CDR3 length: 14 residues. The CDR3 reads CASSLNPQGTEAFF. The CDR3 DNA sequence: TGTGCCAGCAGCTTAAATCCGCAGGGGACTGAAGCTTTCTTT.

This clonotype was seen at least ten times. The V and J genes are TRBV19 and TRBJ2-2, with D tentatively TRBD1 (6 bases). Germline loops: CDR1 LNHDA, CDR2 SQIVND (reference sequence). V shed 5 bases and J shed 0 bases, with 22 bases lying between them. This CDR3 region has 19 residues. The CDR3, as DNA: TGTGCCAGTAGTCGATGGTACAGGGCCGGAGACGCGAACACCGGGGAGCTGTTTTTT. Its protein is CASSRWYRAGDANTGELFF.

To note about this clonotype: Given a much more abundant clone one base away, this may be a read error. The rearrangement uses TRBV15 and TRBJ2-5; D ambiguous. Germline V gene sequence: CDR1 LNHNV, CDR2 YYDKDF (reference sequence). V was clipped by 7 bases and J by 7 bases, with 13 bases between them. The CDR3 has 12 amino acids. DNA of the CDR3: TGTGCCACCAACAGTTCCTACGGGACCCAGTACTTC. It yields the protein CATNSSYGTQYF.

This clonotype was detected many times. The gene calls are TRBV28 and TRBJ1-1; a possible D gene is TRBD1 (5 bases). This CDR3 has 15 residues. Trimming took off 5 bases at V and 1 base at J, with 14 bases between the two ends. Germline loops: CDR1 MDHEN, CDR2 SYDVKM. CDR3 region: CASSLTPTANTEAFF. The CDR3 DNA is TGTGCCAGCAGTCTTACCCCGACAGCGAACACTGAAGCTTTCTTT.

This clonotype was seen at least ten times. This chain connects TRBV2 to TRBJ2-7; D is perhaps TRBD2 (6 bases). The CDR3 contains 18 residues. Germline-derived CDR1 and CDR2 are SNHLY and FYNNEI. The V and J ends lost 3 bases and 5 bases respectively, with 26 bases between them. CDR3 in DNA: TGTGCCAGCAGTGACTCCTCCCTTCCGGGACTTTCCTTCCACGAGCAGTACTTC. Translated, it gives CASSDSSLPGLSFHEQYF.

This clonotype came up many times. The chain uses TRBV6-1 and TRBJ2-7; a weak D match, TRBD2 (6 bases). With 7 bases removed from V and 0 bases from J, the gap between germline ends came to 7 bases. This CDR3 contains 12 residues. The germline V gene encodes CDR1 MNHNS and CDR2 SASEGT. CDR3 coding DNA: TGTGCCAGCACGGGACTCTCCTACGAGCAGTACTTC. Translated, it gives CASTGLSYEQYF.

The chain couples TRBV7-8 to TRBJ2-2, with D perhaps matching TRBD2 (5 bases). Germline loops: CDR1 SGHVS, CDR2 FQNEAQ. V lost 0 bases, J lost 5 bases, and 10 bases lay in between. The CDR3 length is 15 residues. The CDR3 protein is CASSLARVWTGELFF. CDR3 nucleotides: TGTGCCAGCAGCTTAGCGAGGGTTTGGACCGGGGAGCTGTTTTTT.

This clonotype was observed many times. The CDR3 DNA sequence: TGTGCCAGCAGGCCTCCAAATTACGAGCAGTACTTC. It codes for CASRPPNYEQYF. The chain employs TRBV2 and TRBJ2-7; D is unclear. Trimming removed 6 bases from V and 4 bases from J, with 10 bases in between. The CDR3 sequence is 12 residues long. Germline V gene sequence: CDR1 SNHLY, CDR2 FYNNEI.

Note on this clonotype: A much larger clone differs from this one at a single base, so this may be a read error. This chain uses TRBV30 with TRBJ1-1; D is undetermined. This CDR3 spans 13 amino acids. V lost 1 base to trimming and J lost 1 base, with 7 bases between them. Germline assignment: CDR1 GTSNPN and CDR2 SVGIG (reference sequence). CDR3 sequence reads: CAWSASGNTEAFF. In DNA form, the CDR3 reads TGTGCCTGGAGTGCGTCGGGGAACACTGAAGCTTTCTTT.

The CDR3 nucleotides are TGCAGCGTTCAACCCAGGGAATTAGCCTACGAGCAGTACTTC. Protein product: CSVQPRELAYEQYF. The chain carries TRBV29-1 and TRBJ2-5; D is possibly TRBD1 (5 bases). The J call is in doubt because the DNA end fits TRBJ2-7 better. CDR1 SQVTM and CDR2 ANQGSEA come from the germline V gene. CDR3 size: 14 residues.

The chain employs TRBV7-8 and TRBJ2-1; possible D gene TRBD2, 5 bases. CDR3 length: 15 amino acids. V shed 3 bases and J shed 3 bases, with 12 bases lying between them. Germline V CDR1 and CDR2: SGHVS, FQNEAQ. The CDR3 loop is CASSLDGVSYNEQFF. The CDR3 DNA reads TGTGCCAGCAGCTTGGACGGGGTAAGCTACAATGAGCAGTTCTTC.

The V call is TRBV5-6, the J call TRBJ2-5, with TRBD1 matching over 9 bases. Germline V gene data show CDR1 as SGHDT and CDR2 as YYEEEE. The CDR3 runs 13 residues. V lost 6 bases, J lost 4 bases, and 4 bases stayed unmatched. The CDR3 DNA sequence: TGTGCCAGCACCTCGACAGGGGGAGAGACCCAGTACTTC. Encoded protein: CASTSTGGETQYF.